The source of this T cell receptor beta chain is a study of neurological immune-mediated disorders. Study-level results: HTLV-1-associated myelopathy had the most TCR clonal expansion, whereas multiple sclerosis had the least (lower than in healthy controls).

This clonotype was detected many times. Its antigen is unknown. CDR1 SGHTA and CDR2 FQGNSA come from the germline V gene. The CDR3 sequence is 13 residues long. V was trimmed by 7 bases and J by 2 bases, leaving 12 bases between them. The cDNA came from 5'RACE, which used 10-nucleotide random UMIs. TCRdb independently ran MiXCR on the 5' RACE reads; one entry per CDR3 protein. The sample shows tens of thousands of distinct CDR3 sequences, roughly 7.3% of them seen only once. Source material was 2 million unsorted PBMCs, stored at -80 °C in RNAlater. The sequencing sample was made of PBMCs. This clonotype originated in a woman between 40 and 50 years old in good health. The chain carries TRBV7-2 and TRBJ2-7; possibly TRBD2 for D (5 bases). Here the CDR3 DNA reads TGTGCCAGCAACCGGAGAGCGGCCTACGAGCAGTACTTC. This gives the protein CASNRRAAYEQYF. The full variable domain, in which reference TRBV7-2 and TRBJ2-7 provide the parts outside the CDR3, is GAGVSQSPSNKVTEKGKDVELRCDPISGHTALYWYRQSLGQGLEFLIYFQGNSAPDKSGLPSDRFSAERTGGSVSTLTIQRTQQEDSAVYLCASNRRAAYEQYFGPGTRLTVT.